The next 5 T cell receptor beta chains were all read from a single sample in a study of beta chain features in type 1 diabetes. What was sequenced were expressed TCRB transcripts, since all of the isolated RNA had been reverse transcribed. Clones were sequenced by immunoSEQ multiplex PCR, and TCRdb holds only the in-frame ones, with some missing. In the table there are 15,000 or so clones, around three quarters of which are singletons. These receptors are not linked to any known antigen. Study-wide results and limits: For Type 1 diabetes patients, all four CD4+ subsets carried TCRB CDR3s that were moderately but significantly shorter.

The sequenced sample was Tregs from blood. Receptors originate from a young man with type 1 diabetes.

The chain carries TRBV19 and TRBJ2-1, with 9 bases matching TRBD1. V lost 5 bases and J lost 4; bases outside the gene matches: 6. CDR1 and CDR2 (germline): LNHDA, SQIVND (reference sequence). This CDR3 has 15 amino acids. The CDR3 loop is CASSPTGGRYNEQFF. In nucleotides, the CDR3 is TGTGCCAGTAGTCCCACAGGGGGCCGTTACAATGAGCAGTTCTTC.

The J gene is TRBJ2-2, the V gene TRBV5-5; D is perhaps TRBD2 (7 bases). Trimming took off 5 bases at V and 4 bases at J, with 15 bases between the two ends. Per the germline V gene, CDR1 is SGHKS and CDR2 is YYEKEE (reference sequence). This CDR3 has 15 amino acids. CDR3: CASSWGGPGTGELFF. CDR3 coding DNA: TGTGCCAGCAGTTGGGGGGGGCCCGGCACCGGGGAGCTGTTTTTT.

The chain recombines TRBV14 with TRBJ2-7; 9 nucleotides align to TRBD2. Per the germline V gene, CDR1 is SGHDN and CDR2 is FVKESK. The ends lost 4 bases at V and 2 bases at J; junction bases unmatched: 6. The CDR3 is made up of 15 amino acids. The CDR3 DNA reads as TGTGCCAGCAGCCTTAAGACTAGCGGTGCCTACGAGCAGTACTTC. This translates into CASSLKTSGAYEQYF.

The V gene is TRBV4-1, the J gene TRBJ2-1, with D uncertain. CDR3 length: 16 residues. The V gene lost 0 bases and the J gene lost 8 bases, with 17 bases spanning the gap. Germline values: CDR1 MGHRA, CDR2 YSYEKL. In nucleotides, the CDR3 is TGCGCCAGCAGCCAAGAAGGCGGCCCGCCACGTGATGAGCAGTTCTTC. This encodes CASSQEGGPPRDEQFF.

The chain employs TRBV19 and TRBJ1-5, with D possibly TRBD1 on 5 matching bases. The germline V and J ends were trimmed by 3 bases and 6 bases, with 15 bases remaining between them. Germline CDR1 is LNHDA and CDR2 is SQIVND (reference sequence). CDR3 size: 15 residues. The CDR3 protein is CASSIVQVVGQPQHF. The CDR3 region has the DNA TGTGCCAGTAGTATCGTACAGGTGGTAGGTCAGCCCCAGCATTTT.